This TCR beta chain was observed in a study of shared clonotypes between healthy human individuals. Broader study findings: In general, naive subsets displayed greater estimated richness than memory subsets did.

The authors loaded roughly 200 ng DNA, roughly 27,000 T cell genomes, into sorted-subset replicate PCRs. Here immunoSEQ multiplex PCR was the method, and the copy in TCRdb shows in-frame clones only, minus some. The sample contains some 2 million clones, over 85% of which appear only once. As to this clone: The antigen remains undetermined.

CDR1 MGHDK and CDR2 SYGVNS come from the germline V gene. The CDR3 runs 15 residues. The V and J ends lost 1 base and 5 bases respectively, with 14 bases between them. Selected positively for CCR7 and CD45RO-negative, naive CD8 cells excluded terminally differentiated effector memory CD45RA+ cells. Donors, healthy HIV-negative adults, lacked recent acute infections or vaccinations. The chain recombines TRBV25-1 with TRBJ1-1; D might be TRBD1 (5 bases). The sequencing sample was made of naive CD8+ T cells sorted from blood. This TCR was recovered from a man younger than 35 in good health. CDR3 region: CASSEFVGAATEAFF. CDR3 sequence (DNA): TGTGCCAGCAGTGAATTTGTAGGGGCGGCTACTGAAGCTTTCTTT. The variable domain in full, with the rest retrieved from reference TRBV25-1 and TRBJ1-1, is EADIYQTPRYLVIGTGKKITLECSQTMGHDKMYWYQQDPGMELHLIHYSYGVNSTEKGDLSSESTVSRIRTEHFPLTLESARPSHTSQYLCASSEFVGAATEAFFGQGTRLTVV.